This TCR beta chain derives from a study of T cells in Graves' hyperthyroidism and ophthalmopathy. Across the whole study: Peripheral blood was collected at initial diagnosis, before any treatment. Overall study findings and caveats: Blood also carried most thyroid clonotypes expanded above 0.001.

Comment on this clonotype: Its specificity is unknown.

The study left out patients who had uncontrolled infection, other autoimmune disease, pregnancy or lactation. Trimming left V 0 bases short and J 0 bases short, with 6 bases between. In germline, CDR1 is SGHRS, CDR2 YFSETQ. This CDR3 is built from 15 residues. Authors of the study amplified TCR beta CDR3 regions from RNA transcripts. HTBI primers were employed in a first-round RT-PCR of the TCR CDR3. From the multiplex PCR reads, TCRdb called clonotypes with MiXCR, one entry per CDR3 protein. The top ten hold around 24% of the sample, which has about 350,000 distinct CDR3 sequences, about 15% seen once.

This receptor was identified in a woman aged 25-40 years with Graves' hyperthyroidism. The sequencing input was blood. V usage is TRBV5-1 and J usage is TRBJ2-2, with D maybe TRBD2 (5 bases). The CDR3 is CASSLERPNTGELFF. CDR3 coding DNA: TGCGCCAGCAGCTTGGAGCGGCCGAACACCGGGGAGCTGTTTTTT.